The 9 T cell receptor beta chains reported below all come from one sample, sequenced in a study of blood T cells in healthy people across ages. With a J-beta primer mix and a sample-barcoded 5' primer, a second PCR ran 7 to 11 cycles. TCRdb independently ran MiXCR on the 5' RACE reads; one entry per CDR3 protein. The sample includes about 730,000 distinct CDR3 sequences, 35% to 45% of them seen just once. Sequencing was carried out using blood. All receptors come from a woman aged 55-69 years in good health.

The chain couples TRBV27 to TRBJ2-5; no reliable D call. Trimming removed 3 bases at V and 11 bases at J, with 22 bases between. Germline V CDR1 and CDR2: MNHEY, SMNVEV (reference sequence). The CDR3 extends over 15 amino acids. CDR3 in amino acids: CASSFTSPSYNEQYF. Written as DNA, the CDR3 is TGTGCCAGCAGTTTTACGAGCCCCTCCTACAATGAGCAGTACTTC.

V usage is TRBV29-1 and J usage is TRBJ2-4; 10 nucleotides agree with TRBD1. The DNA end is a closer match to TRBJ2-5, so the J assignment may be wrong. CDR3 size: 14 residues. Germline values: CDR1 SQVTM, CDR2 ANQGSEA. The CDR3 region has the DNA TGCAGCGTCCGAAGAGACAGGGGGCCTGAGACCCAGTACTTC. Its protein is CSVRRDRGPETQYF.

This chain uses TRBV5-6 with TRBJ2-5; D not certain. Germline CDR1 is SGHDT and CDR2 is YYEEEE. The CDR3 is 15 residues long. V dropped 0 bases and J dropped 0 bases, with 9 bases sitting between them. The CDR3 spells CASSLDWVDQETQYF. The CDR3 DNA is TGTGCCAGCAGCTTGGATTGGGTTGACCAAGAGACCCAGTACTTC.

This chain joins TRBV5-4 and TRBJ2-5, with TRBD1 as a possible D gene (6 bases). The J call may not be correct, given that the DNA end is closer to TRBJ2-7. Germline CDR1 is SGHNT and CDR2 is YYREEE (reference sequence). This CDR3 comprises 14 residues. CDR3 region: CASSHYDRLNEQYF. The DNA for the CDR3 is TGTGCCAGCAGCCACTACGACAGGCTTAACGAGCAGTACTTC.

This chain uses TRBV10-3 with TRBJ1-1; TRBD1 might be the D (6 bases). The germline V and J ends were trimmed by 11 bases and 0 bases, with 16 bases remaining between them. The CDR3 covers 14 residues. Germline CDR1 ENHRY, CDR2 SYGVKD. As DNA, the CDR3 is TGTGCCTCCCAAGGGGACACCATGAACACTGAAGCTTTCTTT. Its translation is CASQGDTMNTEAFF.

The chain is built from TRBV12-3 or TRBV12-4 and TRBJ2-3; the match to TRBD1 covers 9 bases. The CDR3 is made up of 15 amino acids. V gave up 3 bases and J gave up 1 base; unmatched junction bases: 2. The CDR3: CASSFRDRGTDTQYF. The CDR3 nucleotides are TGTGCCAGCAGTTTCCGGGACAGGGGCACAGATACGCAGTATTTT.

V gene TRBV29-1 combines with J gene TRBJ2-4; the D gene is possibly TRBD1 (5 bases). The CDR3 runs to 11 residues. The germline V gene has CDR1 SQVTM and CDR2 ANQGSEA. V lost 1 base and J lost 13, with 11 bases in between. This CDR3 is CSVEVGQVQYF. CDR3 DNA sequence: TGCAGCGTTGAAGTGGGGCAGGTGCAGTACTTC. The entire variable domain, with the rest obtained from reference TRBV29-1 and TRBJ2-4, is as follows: SAVISQKPSRDICQRGTSLTIQCQVDSQVTMMFWYRQQPGQSLTLIATANQGSEATYESGFVIDKFPISRPNLTFSTLTVSNMSPEDSSIYLCSVEVGQVQYFGAGTRLSVL.

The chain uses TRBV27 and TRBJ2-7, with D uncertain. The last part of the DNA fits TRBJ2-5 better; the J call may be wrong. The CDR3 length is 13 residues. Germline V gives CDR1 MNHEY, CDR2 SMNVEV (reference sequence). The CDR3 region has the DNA TGTGCCAGCAGTTTATACCTCCAAGAGACCCAGTACTTC. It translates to CASSLYLQETQYF.

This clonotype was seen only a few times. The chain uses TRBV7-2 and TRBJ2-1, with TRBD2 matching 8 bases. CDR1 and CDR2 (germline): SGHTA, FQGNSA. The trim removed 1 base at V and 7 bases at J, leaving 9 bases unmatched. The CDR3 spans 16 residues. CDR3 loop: CASSLDGGTRRNEQFF. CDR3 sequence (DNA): TGTGCCAGCAGCTTAGACGGGGGGACTAGGCGTAATGAGCAGTTCTTC.